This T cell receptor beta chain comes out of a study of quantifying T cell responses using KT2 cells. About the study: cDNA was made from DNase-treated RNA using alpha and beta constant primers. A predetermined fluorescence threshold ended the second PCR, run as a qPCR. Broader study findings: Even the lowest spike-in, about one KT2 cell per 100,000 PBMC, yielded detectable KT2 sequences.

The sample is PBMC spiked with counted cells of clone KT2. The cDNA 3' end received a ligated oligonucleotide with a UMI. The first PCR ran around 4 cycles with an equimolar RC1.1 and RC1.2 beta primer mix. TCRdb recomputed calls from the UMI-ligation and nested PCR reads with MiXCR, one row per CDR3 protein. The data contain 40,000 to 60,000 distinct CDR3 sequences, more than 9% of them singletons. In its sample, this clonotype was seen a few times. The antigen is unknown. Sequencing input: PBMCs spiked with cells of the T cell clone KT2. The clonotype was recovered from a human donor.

The CDR3: CASSLGARQETQYF. DNA for the CDR3: TGTGCCAGCAGCTTAGGAGCCAGGCAAGAGACCCAGTACTTC. The chain couples TRBV11-2 to TRBJ2-5; no clear D gene. From germline, CDR1 is SGHAT and CDR2 FQNNGV. This CDR3 contains 14 residues. The ends were cut back, 1 base at V and 2 bases at J, with 8 bases in the middle.